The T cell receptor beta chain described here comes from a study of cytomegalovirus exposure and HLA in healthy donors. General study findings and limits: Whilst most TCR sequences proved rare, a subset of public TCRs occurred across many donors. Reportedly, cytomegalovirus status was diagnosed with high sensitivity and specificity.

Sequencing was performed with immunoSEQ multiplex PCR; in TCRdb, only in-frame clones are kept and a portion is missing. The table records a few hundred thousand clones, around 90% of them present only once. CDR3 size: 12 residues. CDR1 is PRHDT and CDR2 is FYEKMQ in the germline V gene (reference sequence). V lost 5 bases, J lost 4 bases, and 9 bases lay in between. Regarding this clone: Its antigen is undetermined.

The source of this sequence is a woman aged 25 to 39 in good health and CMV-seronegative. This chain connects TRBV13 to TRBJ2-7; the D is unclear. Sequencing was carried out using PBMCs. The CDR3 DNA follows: TGTGCCAGCAGCGACGGACGGTACGAGCAGTACTTC. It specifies CASSDGRYEQYF.